A selection of T cell receptor beta chains follows, all from one sample in a study of fetal regulatory T cell absence and autoimmunity. Generated by immunoSEQ multiplex PCR, the TCRdb table keeps only in-frame clones and is missing some. The repertoire holds some 87,000 clones, with 55% to 75% as singletons. The sequenced sample was pancreas tissue. The receptors were gathered from a male donor with IPEX syndrome. The CDR3 runs from the conserved cysteine through the conserved F or W. A D gene is named only where the DNA matches it firmly. The size field is filled for only some rows; it gives once, few, many or a size class.

d_call,v_call,cdr3_length,j_call,clone_size,cdr3_aa,cdr3_nt
-,TRBV5-5,14,TRBJ1-5,few,CASGAWDSNQPQHF,TGTGCCAGCGGTGCTTGGGATAGCAATCAGCCCCAGCATTTT
-,TRBV10-3,15,TRBJ1-3,-,CAISDGDISGNTIYF,TGTGCCATCAGTGATGGGGACATCTCTGGAAACACCATATATTTT
TRBD1,TRBV2,15,TRBJ1-1,-,CASSEVDRGRTEAFF,TGTGCCAGCAGTGAAGTAGACAGGGGGAGGACTGAAGCTTTCTTT
-,TRBV19,14,TRBJ2-7,-,CASSMTSPSYEQYF,TGTGCCAGTAGTATGACTTCCCCCTCCTACGAGCAGTACTTC
-,TRBV19,16,TRBJ2-2,few,CASSIFVGPNTGELFF,TGTGCCAGTAGTATTTTTGTCGGGCCGAACACCGGGGAGCTGTTTTTT
-,TRBV5-1,14,TRBJ2-3,-,CASSLEGSPDTQYF,TGCGCCAGCAGCTTGGAAGGAAGTCCAGATACGCAGTATTTT
-,TRBV2,14,TRBJ1-3,-,CASRPDRNGNTIYF,TGTGCCAGCAGGCCCGACAGAAATGGAAACACCATATATTTT
-,TRBV13,15,TRBJ1-1,-,CASSLVLGGDTEAFF,TGTGCCAGCAGCTTAGTGCTAGGAGGTGACACTGAAGCTTTCTTT
-,TRBV19,14,TRBJ1-5,-,CASKERGWDQPQHF,TGTGCCAGTAAAGAGAGAGGGTGGGATCAGCCCCAGCATTTT
-,TRBV5-1,15,TRBJ2-7,-,CASSVNRALSYEQYF,TGCGCCAGCAGCGTAAACAGGGCCCTCTCCTACGAGCAGTACTTC
TRBD2,TRBV9,16,TRBJ2-7,-,CASSVAGGALSYEQYF,TGTGCCAGCAGCGTAGCCGGGGGGGCCTTGTCCTACGAGCAGTACTTC
-,TRBV23-1,16,TRBJ1-6,few,CASSQSGQGWNSPLHF,TGCGCCAGCAGTCAATCGGGGCAGGGCTGGAATTCACCCCTCCACTTT
TRBD2,TRBV7-9,15,TRBJ2-1,few,CASSTRTSGSSEQFF,TGTGCCAGCAGCACTCGGACTAGCGGGAGTTCGGAGCAGTTCTTC
TRBD2,TRBV9,15,TRBJ2-5,-,CASSAGTSGQETQYF,TGTGCCAGCAGCGCCGGGACTAGCGGGCAAGAGACCCAGTACTTC
-,TRBV10-1,17,TRBJ2-3,-,CASSESNVRQGRDTQYF,TGCGCCAGCAGTGAGTCGAACGTACGCCAGGGACGCGATACGCAGTATTTT
TRBD2,TRBV27,19,TRBJ2-4,once,CASSLWGGSSGKDKNIQYF,TGTGCCAGCAGTTTATGGGGGGGGTCTAGCGGGAAAGACAAAAACATTCAGTACTTC
-,TRBV4-3,13,TRBJ2-5,once,CASSQDWRETQYF,TGCGCCAGCAGCCAAGACTGGAGGGAGACCCAGTACTTC
-,TRBV7-2,13,TRBJ2-3,-,CASSLVWTDTQYF,TGTGCCAGCAGCTTAGTATGGACAGATACGCAGTATTTT
-,TRBV11-1,13,TRBJ2-2,-,CASSLGVPGELFF,TGTGCCAGCAGCTTAGGGGTTCCCGGGGAGCTGTTTTTT
-,TRBV2,14,TRBJ1-5,-,CASSERQGNQPQHF,TGTGCCAGCAGTGAAAGGCAGGGGAATCAGCCCCAGCATTTT
-,TRBV5-1,14,TRBJ2-7,few,CASSLVGHGDEQYF,TGCGCCAGCAGCTTGGTCGGACATGGCGACGAGCAGTACTTC
-,TRBV27,15,TRBJ1-4,-,CASSLYGGVNEKLFF,TGTGCCAGCAGTTTATATGGAGGGGTTAATGAAAAACTGTTTTTT
TRBD2,TRBV9,14,TRBJ2-7,-,CASSVAGGPYEQYF,TGTGCTAGCAGCGTAGCGGGAGGGCCTTACGAGCAGTACTTC
TRBD2,TRBV27,14,TRBJ2-7,-,CASRRTSGSYEQYF,TGTGCCAGCAGACGGACTAGCGGGAGCTACGAGCAGTACTTC
-,TRBV7-9,12,TRBJ1-1,many,CASSLQNTEAFF,TGTGCCAGCAGCTTACAGAACACTGAAGCTTTCTTT
-,TRBV6-4,10,TRBJ2-1,-,CASREGGPFF,TGTGCCAGCAGGGAGGGGGGGCCGTTCTTC
-,TRBV27,14,TRBJ1-5,few,CASSQQGRDQPQHF,TGTGCCAGCAGTCAACAGGGACGGGATCAGCCCCAGCATTTT
-,TRBV29-1,13,TRBJ2-2,-,CSVPPRGPGELFF,TGCAGCGTGCCCCCGCGGGGGCCCGGGGAGCTGTTTTTT
TRBD2,TRBV7-6,17,TRBJ2-1,-,CASSGLAGGFIRNEQFF,TGTGCCAGCAGCGGACTAGCGGGGGGCTTTATAAGGAATGAGCAGTTCTTC
TRBD1,TRBV14,16,TRBJ1-2,-,CASSERDRGYGYGYTF,TGTGCCAGCAGTGAGAGGGACAGGGGGTATGGCTATGGCTACACCTTC
-,TRBV5-6,12,TRBJ2-7,-,CASSFGGYEQYF,TGTGCCAGCAGCTTTGGGGGCTACGAGCAGTACTTC
TRBD1,TRBV30,12,TRBJ1-2,-,CAWDRGRKGYTF,TGTGCCTGGGACAGGGGGCGTAAAGGCTACACCTTC
-,TRBV27,16,TRBJ1-5,once,CASSTHPAYSNQPQHF,TGTGCCAGCAGTACCCACCCAGCCTATAGCAATCAGCCCCAGCATTTT
TRBD2,TRBV13,16,TRBJ2-5,-,CASSSSDSGSGETQYF,TGTGCCAGCAGCTCCTCCGACAGCGGGAGCGGAGAGACCCAGTACTTC
TRBD1,TRBV27,15,TRBJ1-2,-,CASSPAWEGAYGYTF,TGTGCCAGCAGTCCTGCCTGGGAGGGGGCGTATGGCTACACCTTC
TRBD2,TRBV7-2,17,TRBJ2-3,-,CASSSELAGGPADTQYF,TGTGCCAGCAGCTCGGAACTAGCGGGAGGGCCCGCAGATACGCAGTATTTT
TRBD1,TRBV7-9,16,TRBJ2-7,-,CASSLPPDRGTDEQYF,TGTGCCAGCAGCTTACCCCCGGACAGGGGAACGGACGAGCAGTACTTC
-,TRBV7-9,17,TRBJ2-2,-,CASSFRDFGRNTGELFF,TGTGCCAGCAGCTTCAGGGATTTCGGGCGAAACACCGGGGAGCTGTTTTTT
-,TRBV2,14,TRBJ2-1,-,CASSEASSYNEQFF,TGTGCCAGCAGTGAAGCTAGCTCCTACAATGAGCAGTTCTTC
TRBD1,TRBV7-6,14,TRBJ1-4,-,CASSPDRGEEKLFF,TGTGCCAGCAGTCCGGACAGGGGAGAGGAAAAACTGTTTTTT
-,TRBV5-4,9,TRBJ1-2,-,CAKVFIDTF,TGTGCCAAAGTCTTTATTGACACCTTC